The 8 T cell receptor beta chains presented below share a single source sample, sequenced in a study of cytomegalovirus exposure and HLA in healthy donors. PCR was performed using 60 Vbeta and 13 Jbeta primers. Method: immunoSEQ multiplex PCR; TCRdb's copy keeps in-frame clones and lacks some. The sample lists 150,000 to 200,000 clones, around 80% occurring once. Sequenced material: PBMCs. The receptors shown here come from a male donor in good health and CMV-seropositive.

The chain is built from TRBV27 and TRBJ2-3, with a tentative D call TRBD1 (5 bases). From germline, CDR1 is MNHEY and CDR2 SMNVEV (reference sequence). Trimming left V 4 bases short and J 0 bases short, with 14 bases between. This CDR3 region has 16 residues. The CDR3: CASSYLGAASTDTQYF. CDR3 in DNA: TGTGCCAGCAGTTACCTAGGGGCGGCCAGCACAGATACGCAGTATTTT.

The rearrangement joins TRBV11-2 to TRBJ1-2; D may be TRBD1 (5 bases). V was pared by 8 bases and J by 6 bases, with 16 bases between. The germline CDR1 and CDR2 sequences are SGHAT and FQNNGV. There are 13 residues in the CDR3. CDR3 sequence (DNA): TGTGCCAGCTCCTCCCCAGGGTATAATGGCTACACCTTC. The encoded protein is CASSSPGYNGYTF.

The chain is built from TRBV6-6 and TRBJ1-3; D perhaps matches TRBD1 (6 bases). Germline V gene sequence: CDR1 MNHNY, CDR2 SVGAGI (reference sequence). The CDR3 has 14 amino acids. V was cut by 4 bases and J by 0 bases, with 7 bases left in between. CDR3 residues: CASSFRGSGNTIYF. The CDR3 bases are TGTGCCAGCAGTTTCAGGGGCTCTGGAAACACCATATATTTT.

The chain is built from TRBV2 and TRBJ2-7; perhaps TRBD1 as D (5 bases). The length of the CDR3 is 15 residues. Germline CDR1 and CDR2: SNHLY and FYNNEI. Trimming left V 4 bases short and J 0 bases short, with 13 bases between. The CDR3 is CASSVVRAASYEQYF. The CDR3 DNA sequence: TGTGCCAGCAGTGTAGTCAGGGCAGCCTCCTACGAGCAGTACTTC. The full variable domain, rest sourced from reference TRBV2 and TRBJ2-7, is EPEVTQTPSHQVTQMGQEVILRCVPISNHLYFYWYRQILGQKVEFLVSFYNNEISEKSEIFDDQFSVERPDGSNFTLKIRSTKLEDSAMYFCASSVVRAASYEQYFGPGTRLTVT.

This clone was seen once. This chain uses TRBV27 with TRBJ2-3; 11 bases fit TRBD1. Losses at the gene ends were 5 bases for V and 0 bases for J; bases not matched to a gene: 13. The CDR3 has 19 amino acids. Germline V gives CDR1 MNHEY, CDR2 SMNVEV (reference sequence). The CDR3 DNA is TGTGCCAGCAGTCGGACAGGGGGCTCCACACGGACTAGCACAGATACGCAGTATTTT. Translation: CASSRTGGSTRTSTDTQYF.

The chain couples TRBV5-1 to TRBJ2-2; tentative D call: TRBD2 (6 bases). CDR3 length: 15 amino acids. The V end lost 7 bases, the J end lost 4 bases, and 17 bases lay between the germline ends. The germline gives CDR1 SGHRS, CDR2 YFSETQ. Here the CDR3 reads CASSFREVGTGELFF. Written as DNA, the CDR3 is TGCGCCAGCTCGTTTAGGGAGGTTGGCACCGGGGAGCTGTTTTTT. Looking up the rest from reference TRBV5-1 and TRBJ2-2 gives the full variable domain: KAGVTQTPRYLIKTRGQQVTLSCSPISGHRSVSWYQQTPGQGLQFLFEYFSETQRNKGNFPGRFSGRQFSNSRSEMNVSTLELGDSALYLCASSFREVGTGELFFGEGSRLTVL.

The chain joins TRBV10-3 to TRBJ1-2; 8 bases map to TRBD1. With 6 bases clipped from V and 4 bases from J, the junction kept 7 bases outside the gene matches. Germline V gene sequence: CDR1 ENHRY, CDR2 SYGVKD. The CDR3 runs 14 residues. The CDR3 DNA reads TGTGCCATCAGCGACAAGGACAGGGCCTATGGCTACACCTTC. Translating it yields CAISDKDRAYGYTF.

The chain carries TRBV2 and TRBJ2-2, with TRBD2 matching 9 bases. CDR1 SNHLY and CDR2 FYNNEI come from the germline V gene. V gave up 7 bases and J gave up 4 bases; unmatched junction bases: 7. This CDR3 contains 15 residues. The CDR3 sequence is CASKLGLAITGELFF. The CDR3 DNA sequence: TGTGCCAGCAAATTAGGACTAGCGATCACCGGGGAGCTGTTTTTT.